This T cell receptor (beta chain) was identified in a study of cytomegalovirus exposure and HLA in healthy donors. Whole-study results and caveats: Previously analyzed data showed that most TCR beta V segments were productive at a frequency of about 87% or about 30%. Solely CMV serostatus was available to characterize immune exposure. What TCR beta sequences reportedly achieved was accurate prediction of HLA-A and HLA-B alleles in most subjects.

The CDR3 is 14 amino acids. The V gene's germline CDR1 is SGHRS and CDR2 YFSETQ. V shed 4 bases and J 6 bases; nucleotides not matched to a gene: 7. This clone was counted once. Its antigen is unidentified. Primers included in the PCR were 60 Vbeta and 13 Jbeta primers. Method: immunoSEQ multiplex PCR; TCRdb's copy keeps in-frame clones and lacks some. The data show around 190,000 clones, with about 80% seen just once and about 2.4% held by the top ten. This sequence originates from a man in his sixties in good health and CMV-seronegative. Sequenced input: PBMCs. The chain recombines TRBV5-1 with TRBJ2-7; TRBD1 matches 10 bases. The CDR3 sequence is CASSPGGTGAEQYF. CDR3 nucleotide sequence: TGCGCCAGCAGCCCGGGGGGGACAGGGGCCGAGCAGTACTTC.